This entry describes one T cell receptor (beta chain). No antigen is known for it. No base quality values were provided; no much bigger clone lies one nucleotide off. CDR1 and CDR2, looked up from the germline V gene (reference sequence), are SEHNR and FQNEAQ. Deletion took 5 bases off V and 5 bases off J, with a span of 9 bases between the germline ends. The CDR3 starts with the cysteine, ends with the phenylalanine, and has 12 residues. Only the CDR3 region is kept as DNA, spanning 36 bases read in frame from base 1. This entry is derived from a study of T cell responses to AZD1222 COVID-19 vaccine (dated by TCRdb to 2020 to 2023). Broadly, across the study: Because spike-specific TCR depth and breadth did not differ between the two schedules, AZD1222 recipients who got a second dose at roughly 4 weeks were pooled with those who got a second dose at roughly 12 weeks. A total of 230 to 250 trial participants underwent TCR sequencing, of whom 207 had received two doses of AZD1222 and some 26 had received two doses of the MenACWY control vaccine. Trial participants were enrolled by age into subgroups of 18-55, 56-69 and 70-plus years, and around 150, 28 and 57 TCR-sequenced participants, respectively, were included in these subgroups.

Study-wide findings and limitations: In the small 56-69-year group, the increase in depth fell short of significance, most likely because of low power. Because no day 14 peak-response samples were available, the repertoires could be characterized only after the peak T cell response. Reportedly, almost half of the unique spike-specific TCRs recognized epitopes lying outside the regions that are mutated in the B.1.351 and B.1.1.7 variants. Spike-specific TCR breadth and depth rose significantly after two AZD1222 doses compared with day 0 and with MenACWY recipients. Only 5 to 7 AZD1222 recipients were SARS-CoV-2 seropositive at baseline, limiting conclusions about previously exposed vaccinees. Vaccine-associated CD4 TCRs spanned the whole spike protein, with dominant responses in regions 160-218 and 743-854. Participants were mostly white British and included more females than males, and it was suggested by the authors that clonal diversity may have been underestimated.

Read against the paper, the sample's time point label means: baseline before first vaccination. Vaccinee samples were obtained from the UK trials COV001 and COV002, which included a single-blind randomized controlled phase 2/3 trial of AZD1222 (ChAdOx1 nCoV-19) in healthy adults. Trial participant PBMC samples were collected at day 0 and day 28 after the second dose for TCRbeta chain sequencing. The CDR3 regions of human TCRbeta chains were analyzed by immunosequencing. In the original analysis: TCRs in the repertoires were compared against a reference library of SARS-CoV-2-specific TCRs that had been generated with the MIRA antigen-specificity platform. Breadth meant the fraction of unique TCRs that were SARS-CoV-2-associated, whereas depth meant the fraction of total T cells that were SARS-CoV-2-associated. Using the MIRA data, each spike-specific TCR was mapped to the spike region that the TCR reacts to and placed in a CD4 or CD8 class. Log10-transformed breadth and depth values were compared by one-way ANOVA with Sidak's multiple comparisons tests. TCRdb re-hosts the immuneACCESS table, in-frame sequences only. Its copies lack some clones; in the studies checked, an unresolved V gene accounts for under half of them, and the cause for the rest is not known. That table furnishes V, J and clone size, whereas the DNA furnished D and trimming. Recorded for this sample are approximately 170,000 clones; approximately 92% of them occurred a single time. Approximately 6.9% of the sample rests with the top ten.

The specimen comprised peripheral blood, sampled on day 0 of AZD1222 vaccination. This receptor chain uses TRBV7-9 and TRBJ1-1; TRBD1 could be the D gene, as 5 bases match. This clonotype was sampled from an adult in good health. The CDR3 region has the sequence CASSNWGTEAFF. The bases are TGTGCCAGCAGCAATTGGGGGACTGAAGCTTTCTTT.